This is a list of T cell receptor beta chains from one sample in a study of shared clonotypes between healthy human individuals. The assay was immunoSEQ multiplex PCR, and TCRdb's table has in-frame clones only and misses some. The repertoire consists of about 1.1 million clones, with approximately 80% occurring once and the leading ten covering around 0.6%. The source material was memory CD4+ T cells from PBMCs. The source of these receptors is a man between 18 and 29 years old in good health. Some clones in this sample may be carry-over from other donors' samples. The CDR3 runs from the conserved cysteine through the conserved F or W. D genes are given only for firm matches. Expanded clones are given a class, and other clones once, few, many or no size at all.

DNA	CDR3	length	size	V	D	J
TGTGCCACCCGGGACAGGTTAAATGAAAAACTGTTTTTT	CATRDRLNEKLFF	13	NA	TRBV25-1	TRBD1	TRBJ1-4
TGCGCCAGCACCGTAGCGGGGGCTGGGGCCAACGTCCTGACTTTC	CASTVAGAGANVLTF	15	NA	TRBV5-1	TRBD2	TRBJ2-6
TGTGCCAGCAGCAAGCAAGCGGGGACTTCCTACGAGCAGTACTTC	CASSKQAGTSYEQYF	15	many	TRBV7-3	TRBD2	TRBJ2-7
TGTGCCAGCAGCAAATATAAGACAGATACGCAGTATTTT	CASSKYKTDTQYF	13	NA	TRBV21-1	NA	TRBJ2-3
TGTGCCAGCAGCGTAGCTGGAGGGGGAGCCTACGAGCAGTACTTC	CASSVAGGGAYEQYF	15	few	TRBV9	NA	TRBJ2-7
TGCAGCGTCCAAGTGGGGTCCGGGGAGCTGTTTTTT	CSVQVGSGELFF	12	NA	TRBV29-1	NA	TRBJ2-2
TGCGCCAGCAGATCGGACGCTGCTAATGAAAAACTGTTTTTT	CASRSDAANEKLFF	14	NA	TRBV5-1	NA	TRBJ1-4
TGTGCCAGCAGCTGGACAGCCTCTGGAAACACCATATATTTT	CASSWTASGNTIYF	14	NA	TRBV7-9	NA	TRBJ1-3
TGTGCCAGCAGCTTCCGCCCGGAAGAGACCCAGTACTTC	CASSFRPEETQYF	13	once	TRBV7-9	NA	TRBJ2-5
TGCGCCAGCAGCTTGGCCACACATGGCTACGAGCAGTACTTC	CASSLATHGYEQYF	14	NA	TRBV5-1	NA	TRBJ2-7